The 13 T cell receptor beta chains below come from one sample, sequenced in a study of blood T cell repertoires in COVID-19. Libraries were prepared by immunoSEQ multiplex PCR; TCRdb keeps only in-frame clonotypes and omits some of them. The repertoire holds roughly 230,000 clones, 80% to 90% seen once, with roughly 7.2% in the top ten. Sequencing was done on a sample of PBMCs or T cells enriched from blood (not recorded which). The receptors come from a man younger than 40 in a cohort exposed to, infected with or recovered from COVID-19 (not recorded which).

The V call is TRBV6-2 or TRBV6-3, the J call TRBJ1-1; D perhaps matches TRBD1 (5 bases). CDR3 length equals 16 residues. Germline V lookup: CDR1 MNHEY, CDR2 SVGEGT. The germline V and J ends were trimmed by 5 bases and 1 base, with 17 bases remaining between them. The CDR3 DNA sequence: TGTGCCAGCAGTCCCCTTGGGGTCAGGGCGAACACTGAAGCTTTCTTT. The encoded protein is CASSPLGVRANTEAFF.

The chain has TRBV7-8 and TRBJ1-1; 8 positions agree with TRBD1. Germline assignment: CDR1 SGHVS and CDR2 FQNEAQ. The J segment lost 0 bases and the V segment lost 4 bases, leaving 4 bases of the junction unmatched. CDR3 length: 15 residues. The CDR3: CASSYRTGMNTEAFF. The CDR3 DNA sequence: TGTGCCAGCAGCTACCGGACAGGGATGAACACTGAAGCTTTCTTT.

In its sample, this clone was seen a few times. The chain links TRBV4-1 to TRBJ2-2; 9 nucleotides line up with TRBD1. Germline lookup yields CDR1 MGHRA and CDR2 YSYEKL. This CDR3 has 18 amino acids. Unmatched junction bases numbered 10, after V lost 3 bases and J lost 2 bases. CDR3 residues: CASSHNIPGQGNTGELFF. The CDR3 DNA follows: TGCGCCAGCAGCCATAATATCCCGGGACAGGGCAACACCGGGGAGCTGTTTTTT.

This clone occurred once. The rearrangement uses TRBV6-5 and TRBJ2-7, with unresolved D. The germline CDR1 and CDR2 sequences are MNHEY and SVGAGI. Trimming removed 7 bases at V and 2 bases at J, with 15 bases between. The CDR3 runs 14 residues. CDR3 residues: CASIRVPSTYEQYF. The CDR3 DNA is TGTGCCAGCATTCGGGTCCCATCTACCTACGAGCAGTACTTC.

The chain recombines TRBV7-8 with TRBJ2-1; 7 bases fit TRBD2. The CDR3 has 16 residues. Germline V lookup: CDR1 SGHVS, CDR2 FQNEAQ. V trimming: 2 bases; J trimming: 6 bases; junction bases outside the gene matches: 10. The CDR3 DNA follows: TGTGCCAGCAGCTTAAATACAGCGGGGAGGTTCAATGAGCAGTTCTTC. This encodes CASSLNTAGRFNEQFF. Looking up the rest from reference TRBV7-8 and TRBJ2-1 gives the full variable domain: GAGVSQSPRYKVAKRGQDVALRCDPISGHVSLFWYQQALGQGPEFLTYFQNEAQLDKSGLPSDRFFAERPEGSVSTLKIQRTQQEDSAVYLCASSLNTAGRFNEQFFGPGTRLTVL.

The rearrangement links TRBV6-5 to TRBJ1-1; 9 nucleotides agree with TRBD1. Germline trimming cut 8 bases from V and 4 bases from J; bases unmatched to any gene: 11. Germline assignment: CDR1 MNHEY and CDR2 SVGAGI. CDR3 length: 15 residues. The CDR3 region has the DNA TGTGCCAGCGCGCGCTCTACAGGGGGCGGCACTGAAGCTTTCTTT. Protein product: CASARSTGGGTEAFF.

The CDR3 coding sequence is TGTGCCAGCAGTGACGGGGCGGGAGCGGACGTTGATACGCAGTATTTT. Protein sequence: CASSDGAGADVDTQYF. V gene TRBV6-4 combines with J gene TRBJ2-3, with 7 bases matching TRBD2. V was pared by 2 bases and J by 6 bases, with 11 bases of the junction left unmatched. The CDR3 covers 16 residues. Germline CDR1 MRHNA, CDR2 SNTAGT.

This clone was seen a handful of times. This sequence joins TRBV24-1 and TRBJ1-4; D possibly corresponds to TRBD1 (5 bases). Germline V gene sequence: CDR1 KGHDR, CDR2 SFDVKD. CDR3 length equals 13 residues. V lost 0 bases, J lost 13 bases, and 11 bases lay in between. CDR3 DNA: TGTGCCACCAGTGATTTGGACAGTAGACGACTGTTTTTT. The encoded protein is CATSDLDSRRLFF.

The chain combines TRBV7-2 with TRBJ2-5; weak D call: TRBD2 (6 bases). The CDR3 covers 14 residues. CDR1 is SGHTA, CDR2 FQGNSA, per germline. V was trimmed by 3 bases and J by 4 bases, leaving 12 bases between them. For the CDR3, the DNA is TGTGCCAGCAGCTTCGCCGGGAGCGGAGAGACCCAGTACTTC. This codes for CASSFAGSGETQYF.

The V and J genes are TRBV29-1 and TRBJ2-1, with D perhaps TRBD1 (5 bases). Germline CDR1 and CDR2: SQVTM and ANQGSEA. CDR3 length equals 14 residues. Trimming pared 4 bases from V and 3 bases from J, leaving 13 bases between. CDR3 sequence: CSVAREVGYNEQFF. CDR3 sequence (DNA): TGCAGCGTTGCCAGGGAAGTGGGCTACAATGAGCAGTTCTTC.

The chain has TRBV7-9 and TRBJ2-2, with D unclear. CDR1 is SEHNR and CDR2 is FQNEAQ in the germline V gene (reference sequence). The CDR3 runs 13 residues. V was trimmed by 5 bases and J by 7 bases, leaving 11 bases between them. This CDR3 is CASSPRVDGELFF. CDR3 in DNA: TGTGCCAGCAGCCCCCGGGTGGACGGGGAGCTGTTTTTT.

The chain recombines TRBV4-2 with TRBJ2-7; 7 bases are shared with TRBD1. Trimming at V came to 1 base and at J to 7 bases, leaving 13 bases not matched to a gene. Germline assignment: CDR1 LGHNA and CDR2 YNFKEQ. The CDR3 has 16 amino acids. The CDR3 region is CASSQVTGTAVGEQYF. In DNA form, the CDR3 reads TGTGCCAGCAGCCAAGTCACCGGGACAGCAGTGGGGGAGCAGTACTTC.

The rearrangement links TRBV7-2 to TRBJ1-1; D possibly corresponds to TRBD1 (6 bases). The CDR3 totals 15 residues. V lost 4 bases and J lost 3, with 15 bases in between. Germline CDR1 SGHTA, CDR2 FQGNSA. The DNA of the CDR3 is TGTGCCAGCAGCTCCCGCCCCCGGACAGACACTGAAGCTTTCTTT. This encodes CASSSRPRTDTEAFF.